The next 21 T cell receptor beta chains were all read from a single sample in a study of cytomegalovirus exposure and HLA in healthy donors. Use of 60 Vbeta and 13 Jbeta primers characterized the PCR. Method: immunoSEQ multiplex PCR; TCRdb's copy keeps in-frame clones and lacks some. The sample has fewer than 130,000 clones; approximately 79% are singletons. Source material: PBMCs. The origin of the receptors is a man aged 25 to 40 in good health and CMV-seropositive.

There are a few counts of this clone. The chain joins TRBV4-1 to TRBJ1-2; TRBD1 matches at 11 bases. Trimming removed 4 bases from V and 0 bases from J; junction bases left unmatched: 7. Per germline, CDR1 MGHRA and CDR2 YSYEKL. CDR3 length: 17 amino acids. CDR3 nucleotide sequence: TGCGCCAGCAGCCTTGGACAGGGGGCGGACCCTAACTATGGCTACACCTTC. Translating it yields CASSLGQGADPNYGYTF.

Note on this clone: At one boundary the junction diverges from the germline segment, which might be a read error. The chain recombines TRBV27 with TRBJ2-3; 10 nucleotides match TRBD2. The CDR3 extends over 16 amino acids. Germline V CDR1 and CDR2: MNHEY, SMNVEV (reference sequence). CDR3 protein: CAGSLSVVAGGDTQYF. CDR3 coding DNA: TGTGCCGGCAGTTTATCGGTGGTAGCGGGGGGAGATACGCAGTATTTT.

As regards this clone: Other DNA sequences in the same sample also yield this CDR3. The CDR3 protein is CASSPGQGNSPLHF. In DNA, the CDR3 is TGTGCCAGCAGCCCGGGACAGGGGAACTCACCCCTCCACTTT. This chain joins TRBV7-9 and TRBJ1-6, with 10 nucleotides matching TRBD1. The CDR3 consists of 14 residues. Looked up from germline, CDR1 is SEHNR and CDR2 is FQNEAQ (reference sequence). The J segment lost 10 bases and the V segment lost 5 bases, leaving 5 bases of the junction unmatched.

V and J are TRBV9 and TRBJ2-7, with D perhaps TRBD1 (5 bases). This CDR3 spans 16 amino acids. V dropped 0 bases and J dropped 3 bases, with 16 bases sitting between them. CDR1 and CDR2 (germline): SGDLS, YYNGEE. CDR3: CASSVEARGQSYEQYF. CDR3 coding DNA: TGTGCCAGCAGCGTAGAGGCGCGAGGACAAAGCTACGAGCAGTACTTC.

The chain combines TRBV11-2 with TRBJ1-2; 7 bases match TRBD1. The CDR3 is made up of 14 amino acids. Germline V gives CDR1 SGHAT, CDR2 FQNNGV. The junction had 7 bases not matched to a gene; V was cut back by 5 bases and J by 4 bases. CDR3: CASSPLTGTYGYTF. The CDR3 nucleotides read TGTGCCAGCAGCCCTCTGACAGGGACCTATGGCTACACCTTC.

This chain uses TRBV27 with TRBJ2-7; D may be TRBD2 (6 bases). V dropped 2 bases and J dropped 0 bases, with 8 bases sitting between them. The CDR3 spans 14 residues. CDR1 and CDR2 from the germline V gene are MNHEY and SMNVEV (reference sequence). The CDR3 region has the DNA TGTGCCAGCAGTTTAGCGCGGGGCTCCTACGAGCAGTACTTC. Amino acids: CASSLARGSYEQYF.

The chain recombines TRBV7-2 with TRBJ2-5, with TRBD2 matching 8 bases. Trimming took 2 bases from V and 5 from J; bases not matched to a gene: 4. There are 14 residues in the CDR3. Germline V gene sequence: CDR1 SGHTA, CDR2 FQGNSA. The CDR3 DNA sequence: TGTGCCAGCAGCTTACGGGGGGGCGGTGAGACCCAGTACTTC. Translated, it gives CASSLRGGGETQYF. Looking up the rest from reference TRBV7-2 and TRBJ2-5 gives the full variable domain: GAGVSQSPSNKVTEKGKDVELRCDPISGHTALYWYRQSLGQGLEFLIYFQGNSAPDKSGLPSDRFSAERTGGSVSTLTIQRTQQEDSAVYLCASSLRGGGETQYFGPGTRLLVL.

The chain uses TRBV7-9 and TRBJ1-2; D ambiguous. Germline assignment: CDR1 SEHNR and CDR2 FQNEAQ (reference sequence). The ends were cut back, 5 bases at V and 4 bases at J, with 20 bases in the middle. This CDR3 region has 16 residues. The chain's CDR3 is CASSRPRSGPFYGYTF. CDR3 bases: TGTGCCAGCAGCCGTCCCAGAAGTGGCCCTTTCTATGGCTACACCTTC.

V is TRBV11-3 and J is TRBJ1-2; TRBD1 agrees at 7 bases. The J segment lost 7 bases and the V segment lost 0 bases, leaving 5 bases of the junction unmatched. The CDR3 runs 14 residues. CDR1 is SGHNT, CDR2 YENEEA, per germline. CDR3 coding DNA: TGTGCCAGCAGCTTAGACCGACAGGGAGGTGGCTACACCTTC. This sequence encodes CASSLDRQGGGYTF. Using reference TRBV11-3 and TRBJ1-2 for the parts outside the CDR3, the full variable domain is EAGVVQSPRYKIIEKKQPVAFWCNPISGHNTLYWYLQNLGQGPELLIRYENEEAVDDSQLPKDRFSAERLKGVDSTLKIQPAELGDSAVYLCASSLDRQGGGYTFGSGTRLTVV.

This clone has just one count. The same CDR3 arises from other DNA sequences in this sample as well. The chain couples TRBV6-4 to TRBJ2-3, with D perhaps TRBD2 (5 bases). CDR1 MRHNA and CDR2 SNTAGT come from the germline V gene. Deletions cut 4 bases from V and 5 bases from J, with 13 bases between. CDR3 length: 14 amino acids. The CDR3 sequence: CASSVYGDQDTQYF. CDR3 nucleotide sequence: TGTGCCAGCAGTGTTTACGGGGATCAAGATACGCAGTATTTT.

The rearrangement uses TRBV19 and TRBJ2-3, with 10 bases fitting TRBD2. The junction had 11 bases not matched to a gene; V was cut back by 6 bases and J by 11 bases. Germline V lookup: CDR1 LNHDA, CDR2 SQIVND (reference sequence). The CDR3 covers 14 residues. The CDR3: CASSRTSGGYEQYF. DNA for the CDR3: TGTGCCAGTAGCCGGACTAGCGGTGGTTACGAGCAGTATTTT. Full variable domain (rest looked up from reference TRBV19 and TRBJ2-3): DGGITQSPKYLFRKEGQNVTLSCEQNLNHDAMYWYRQDPGQGLRLIYYSQIVNDFQKGDIAEGYSVSREKKESFPLTVTSAQKNPTAFYLCASSRTSGGYEQYFGPGTRLTVL.

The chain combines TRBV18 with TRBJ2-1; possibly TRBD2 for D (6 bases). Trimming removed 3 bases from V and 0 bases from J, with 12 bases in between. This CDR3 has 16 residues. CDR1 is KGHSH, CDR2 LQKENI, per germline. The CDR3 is CASSPRDSSSYNEQFF. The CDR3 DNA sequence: TGTGCCAGCTCACCGCGGGACTCTAGCTCCTACAATGAGCAGTTCTTC.

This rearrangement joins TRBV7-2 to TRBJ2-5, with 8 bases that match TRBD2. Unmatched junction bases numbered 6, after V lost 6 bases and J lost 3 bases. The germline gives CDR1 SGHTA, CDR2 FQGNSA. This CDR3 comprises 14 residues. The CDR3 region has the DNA TGTGCCAGCAGAGACCCAGCGGGAGAAGAGACCCAGTACTTC. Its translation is CASRDPAGEETQYF. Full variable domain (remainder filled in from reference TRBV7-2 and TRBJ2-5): GAGVSQSPSNKVTEKGKDVELRCDPISGHTALYWYRQSLGQGLEFLIYFQGNSAPDKSGLPSDRFSAERTGGSVSTLTIQRTQQEDSAVYLCASRDPAGEETQYFGPGTRLLVL.

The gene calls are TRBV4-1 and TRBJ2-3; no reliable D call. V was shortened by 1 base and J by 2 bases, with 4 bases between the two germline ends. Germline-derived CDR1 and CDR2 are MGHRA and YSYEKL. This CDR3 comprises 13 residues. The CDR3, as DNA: TGCGCCAGCAGCCAAGCTATCACAGATACGCAGTATTTT. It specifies CASSQAITDTQYF.

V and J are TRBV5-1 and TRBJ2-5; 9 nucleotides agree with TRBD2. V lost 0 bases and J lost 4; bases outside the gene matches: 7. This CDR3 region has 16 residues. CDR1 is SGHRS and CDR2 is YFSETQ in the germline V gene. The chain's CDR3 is CASSLVVLTSGETQYF. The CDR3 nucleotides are TGCGCCAGCAGCTTGGTGGTGTTGACTAGCGGAGAGACCCAGTACTTC. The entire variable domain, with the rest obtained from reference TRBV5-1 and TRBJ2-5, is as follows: KAGVTQTPRYLIKTRGQQVTLSCSPISGHRSVSWYQQTPGQGLQFLFEYFSETQRNKGNFPGRFSGRQFSNSRSEMNVSTLELGDSALYLCASSLVVLTSGETQYFGPGTRLLVL.

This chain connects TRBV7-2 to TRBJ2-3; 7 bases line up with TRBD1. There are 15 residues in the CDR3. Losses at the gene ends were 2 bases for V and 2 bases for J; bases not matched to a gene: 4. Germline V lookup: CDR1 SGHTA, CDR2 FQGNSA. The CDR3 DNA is TGTGCCAGCAGCTTATCAGACAGGGTCACAGATACGCAGTATTTT. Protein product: CASSLSDRVTDTQYF.

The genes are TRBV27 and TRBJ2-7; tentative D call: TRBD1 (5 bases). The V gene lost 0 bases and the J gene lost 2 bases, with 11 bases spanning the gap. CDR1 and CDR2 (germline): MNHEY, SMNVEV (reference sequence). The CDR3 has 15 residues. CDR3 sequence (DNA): TGTGCCAGCAGTTTATCGGTACAGGCGGCCTACGAGCAGTACTTC. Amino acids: CASSLSVQAAYEQYF.

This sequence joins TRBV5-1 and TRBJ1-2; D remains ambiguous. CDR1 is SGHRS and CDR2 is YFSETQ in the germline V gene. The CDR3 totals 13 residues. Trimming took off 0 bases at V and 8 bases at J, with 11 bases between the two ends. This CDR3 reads CASSLETSDGYTF. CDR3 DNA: TGCGCCAGCAGCTTGGAGACATCTGACGGCTACACCTTC. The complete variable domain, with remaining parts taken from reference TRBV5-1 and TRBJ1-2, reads KAGVTQTPRYLIKTRGQQVTLSCSPISGHRSVSWYQQTPGQGLQFLFEYFSETQRNKGNFPGRFSGRQFSNSRSEMNVSTLELGDSALYLCASSLETSDGYTFGSGTRLTVV.

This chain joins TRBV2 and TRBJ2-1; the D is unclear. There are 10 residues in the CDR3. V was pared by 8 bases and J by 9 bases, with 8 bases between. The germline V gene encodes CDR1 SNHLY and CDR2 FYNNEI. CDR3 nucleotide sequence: TGTGCCAGCTATTCCGGTGAGCAGTTCTTC. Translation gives CASYSGEQFF. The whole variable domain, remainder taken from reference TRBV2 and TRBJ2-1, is EPEVTQTPSHQVTQMGQEVILRCVPISNHLYFYWYRQILGQKVEFLVSFYNNEISEKSEIFDDQFSVERPDGSNFTLKIRSTKLEDSAMYFCASYSGEQFFGPGTRLTVL.

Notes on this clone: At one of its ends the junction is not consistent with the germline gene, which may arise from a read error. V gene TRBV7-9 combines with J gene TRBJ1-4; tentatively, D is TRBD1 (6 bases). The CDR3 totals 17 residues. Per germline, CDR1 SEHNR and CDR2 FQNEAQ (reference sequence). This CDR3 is CSSSSSFWTEFNEKLFF. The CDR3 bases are TGTTCCAGCAGCAGTTCCTTTTGGACAGAATTTAATGAAAAACTGTTTTTT.

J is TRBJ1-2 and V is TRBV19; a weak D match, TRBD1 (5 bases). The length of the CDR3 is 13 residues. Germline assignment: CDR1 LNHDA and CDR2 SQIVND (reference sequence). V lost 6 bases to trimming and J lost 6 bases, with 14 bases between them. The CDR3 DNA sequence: TGTGCCAGTAGCCCTAGGGCGGGGGATGGCTACACCTTC. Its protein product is CASSPRAGDGYTF.